The next 20 T cell receptor beta chains were all read from a single sample in a study of CD8 T cells in ankylosing spondylitis. From the 5' RACE reads, TCRdb called clonotypes with MiXCR, one entry per CDR3 protein. Among some 130,000 distinct CDR3 sequences, more than 7% were seen once, and the ten largest hold 7.3%. The specimen was synovial fluid, either unsorted or a sorted T cell fraction (not recorded which). The receptors stem from a male donor with ankylosing spondylitis.

This clonotype was observed at least ten times. J is TRBJ2-2 and V is TRBV7-6, with unresolved D. Trimming stripped 0 bases from V and 6 bases from J, with 8 bases between. Germline V CDR1 and CDR2: SGHVS, FNYEAQ. The CDR3 consists of 14 residues. The CDR3 sequence is CASSLAVVAGELFF. In nucleotides, the CDR3 is TGTGCCAGCAGCTTAGCAGTGGTGGCCGGGGAGCTGTTTTTT.

This clonotype came up a few times. The CDR3 is CASSRDVREAFF. CDR3 nucleotide sequence: TGTGCCAGCAGCCGGGACGTAAGAGAAGCTTTCTTT. The V call is TRBV9, the J call TRBJ1-1, with D maybe TRBD1 (5 bases). The CDR3 length is 12 residues. Germline CDR1 and CDR2: SGDLS and YYNGEE. V was shortened by 4 bases and J by 8 bases, with 12 bases between the two germline ends.

This clonotype was seen a handful of times. The rearrangement joins TRBV5-1 to TRBJ2-7, with 7 nucleotides matching TRBD1. V lost 4 bases, J lost 0 bases, and 7 bases stayed unmatched. Germline CDR1 and CDR2: SGHRS and YFSETQ. The CDR3 covers 15 residues. The CDR3 spells CASSEGAPLSYEQYF. The CDR3 nucleotides read TGCGCCAGCAGCGAGGGGGCTCCTCTCTCCTACGAGCAGTACTTC.

This clonotype was seen many times. The V and J genes are TRBV5-1 and TRBJ2-5, with D unclear. Per germline, CDR1 SGHRS and CDR2 YFSETQ. V dropped 4 bases and J dropped 2 bases, with 6 bases sitting between them. This CDR3 has 12 amino acids. The CDR3 spells CASSAAQETQYF. The DNA for the CDR3 is TGCGCCAGCAGCGCAGCTCAAGAGACCCAGTACTTC.

V gene TRBV29-1 combines with J gene TRBJ2-7; 9 bases are a match to TRBD1. Per germline, CDR1 SQVTM and CDR2 ANQGSEA. Trimming removed 7 bases from V and 2 bases from J; junction bases left unmatched: 6. The CDR3 contains 13 residues. The CDR3 nucleotides read TGCAGCGCGGGACAGGGATCTACCTACGAGCAGTACTTC. This encodes CSAGQGSTYEQYF.

This clonotype was observed at least ten times. J is TRBJ2-5 and V is TRBV7-9; unclear D gene. The CDR3 consists of 14 residues. Germline V gives CDR1 SEHNR, CDR2 FQNEAQ (reference sequence). Trimming removed 0 bases at V and 2 bases at J, with 7 bases between. In DNA, the CDR3 is TGTGCCAGCAGCTTAGCGCAGGAACAAGAGACCCAGTACTTC. It is translated as CASSLAQEQETQYF.

This clonotype was counted ten times or more. CDR3 in DNA: TGTGCCAGCAGCTTGGACAGGGGAATCTACGAGCAGTACTTC. This translates into CASSLDRGIYEQYF. The chain employs TRBV5-6 and TRBJ2-7, with TRBD1 matching over 7 bases. The V gene's germline CDR1 is SGHDT and CDR2 YYEEEE. J was trimmed by 3 bases and V by 0 bases; bases with no gene match: 3. This CDR3 is 14 amino acids long.

This clonotype was counted at least ten times. The genes are TRBV9 and TRBJ1-2; D is unclear. Deletions cut 0 bases from V and 0 bases from J, with 6 bases between. Germline V gene lookup returns CDR1 SGDLS and CDR2 YYNGEE. The CDR3 runs to 14 residues. This chain's CDR3 is CASSVDLANYGYTF. The CDR3 coding sequence is TGTGCCAGCAGCGTAGATTTGGCTAACTATGGCTACACCTTC.

This clonotype was seen a handful of times. This chain uses TRBV20-1 with TRBJ2-7; TRBD2 matches at 10 bases. The J segment lost 6 bases and the V segment lost 7 bases, leaving 9 bases of the junction unmatched. The CDR3 loop spans 13 amino acids. CDR1 is DFQATT, CDR2 SNEGSKA, per germline (reference sequence). The CDR3 protein is CSVLAGAGREQYF. The CDR3 DNA reads TGCAGTGTTCTAGCGGGAGCGGGTCGCGAGCAGTACTTC.

In this sample, this clonotype turned up many times. The chain employs TRBV5-6 and TRBJ1-1; a possible D gene is TRBD1 (6 bases). In germline, CDR1 is SGHDT, CDR2 YYEEEE. V shed 1 base and J shed 8 bases, with 21 bases lying between them. The CDR3 consists of 16 residues. The CDR3 DNA is TGTGCCAGCAGCTTGTTTAAAGGGGGATACTTCCCCGAAGCTTTCTTT. Its protein is CASSLFKGGYFPEAFF.

This clonotype was recorded many times. CDR3 residues: CASSYVTGETYF. Here the CDR3 DNA reads TGTGCCAGCAGTTATGTGACGGGCGAGACGTACTTC. The V call is TRBV6-6, the J call TRBJ2-7; D uncertain. V was trimmed by 3 bases and J by 12 bases, leaving 15 bases between them. The V gene's germline CDR1 is MNHNY and CDR2 SVGAGI (reference sequence). The CDR3 runs to 12 residues.

This sequence joins TRBV29-1 and TRBJ1-6; D remains unclear. CDR1 and CDR2 (germline): SQVTM, ANQGSEA. This CDR3 is built from 13 residues. Trimming left V 5 bases short and J 8 bases short, with 13 bases between. The CDR3: CSVQVEGDSPLHF. CDR3 bases: TGCAGCGTTCAGGTCGAAGGAGATTCACCCCTCCACTTT.

At least ten counts were recorded for this clonotype. The rearrangement joins TRBV3-1 to TRBJ2-3; 8 positions match TRBD2. The CDR3 is 16 residues long. V lost 4 bases, J lost 6 bases, and 12 bases stayed unmatched. CDR1 is LGHDT and CDR2 is YNNKEL in the germline V gene (reference sequence). CDR3 nucleotide sequence: TGTGCCAGCAGCCCCTATGTAGCGGGAAGTCTCGATACGCAGTATTTT. Translation gives CASSPYVAGSLDTQYF.

This clonotype was recorded many times. This rearrangement joins TRBV7-9 to TRBJ1-4; D possibly corresponds to TRBD1 (6 bases). The CDR3 totals 15 residues. Germline CDR1 and CDR2: SEHNR and FQNEAQ (reference sequence). V shed 0 bases and J shed 4 bases, with 9 bases lying between them. CDR3 residues: CASSLARQDNEKLFF. The CDR3 DNA follows: TGTGCCAGCAGCTTAGCGAGACAGGATAATGAAAAACTGTTTTTT. Based on the CDR3 plus reference TRBV7-9 and TRBJ1-4, the full variable domain is DTGVSQNPRHKITKRGQNVTFRCDPISEHNRLYWYRQTLGQGPEFLTYFQNEAQLEKSRLLSDRFSAERPKGSFSTLEIQRTEQGDSAMYLCASSLARQDNEKLFFGSGTQLSVL.

There are a few counts of this clonotype. The chain combines TRBV7-2 with TRBJ1-2; D is unclear. The CDR3 runs to 12 residues. Germline V gene data show CDR1 as SGHTA and CDR2 as FQGNSA. The germline V and J ends were trimmed by 3 bases and 4 bases, with 6 bases remaining between them. DNA for the CDR3: TGTGCCAGCAGCTTTGAGATCTATGGCTACACCTTC. Protein sequence: CASSFEIYGYTF.

There are many counts of this clonotype. V usage is TRBV7-2 and J usage is TRBJ2-2; D unresolved. The germline gives CDR1 SGHTA, CDR2 FQGNSA. The CDR3 sequence is 13 residues long. V lost 6 bases to trimming and J lost 6 bases, with 11 bases between them. Here the CDR3 reads CASSPPKAGELFF. DNA for the CDR3: TGTGCCAGCAGTCCGCCGAAGGCCGGGGAGCTGTTTTTT. The full variable domain, in which reference TRBV7-2 and TRBJ2-2 provide the parts outside the CDR3, is GAGVSQSPSNKVTEKGKDVELRCDPISGHTALYWYRQSLGQGLEFLIYFQGNSAPDKSGLPSDRFSAERTGGSVSTLTIQRTQQEDSAVYLCASSPPKAGELFFGEGSRLTVL.

This clonotype has more than one count but fewer than ten. This chain uses TRBV7-9 with TRBJ1-1; D not certain. This CDR3 is built from 13 residues. Germline CDR1 SEHNR, CDR2 FQNEAQ (reference sequence). V lost 2 bases and J lost 2, with 6 bases in between. CDR3 amino acids: CASSLTSNTEAFF. The CDR3 DNA is TGTGCCAGCAGCTTAACCAGTAACACTGAAGCTTTCTTT. Full variable domain (missing parts from reference TRBV7-9 and TRBJ1-1): DTGVSQNPRHKITKRGQNVTFRCDPISEHNRLYWYRQTLGQGPEFLTYFQNEAQLEKSRLLSDRFSAERPKGSFSTLEIQRTEQGDSAMYLCASSLTSNTEAFFGQGTRLTVV.

Ten or more counts support this clonotype. This sequence joins TRBV20-1 and TRBJ2-3, with D uncertain. CDR3 length: 16 residues. The V end lost 0 bases, the J end lost 2 bases, and 15 bases lay between the germline ends. Germline V CDR1 and CDR2: DFQATT, SNEGSKA (reference sequence). CDR3 in DNA: TGCAGTGCTAGAGATCGCCCGACTGGCTCCACAGATACGCAGTATTTT. Amino acid sequence: CSARDRPTGSTDTQYF.

J is TRBJ2-2 and V is TRBV18, with 8 bases identical to TRBD1. Germline V gene sequence: CDR1 KGHSH, CDR2 LQKENI. The CDR3 has 16 amino acids. The V and J ends lost 3 bases and 0 bases, in that order; junction bases with no gene match: 3. The CDR3 is CASSPSTGANTGELFF. The CDR3, as DNA: TGTGCCAGCTCACCGTCGACAGGGGCGAACACCGGGGAGCTGTTTTTT.

The rearrangement uses TRBV7-8 and TRBJ1-6; 10 bases match TRBD1. The CDR3 totals 16 residues. The trim removed 4 bases at V and 6 bases at J, leaving 6 bases unmatched. CDR1 and CDR2 from the germline V gene are SGHVS and FQNEAQ. CDR3 amino acids: CASSSRDRGSNSPLHF. The CDR3 coding sequence is TGTGCCAGCAGCTCCCGGGACAGGGGCAGTAATTCACCCCTCCACTTT. Full variable domain (outside the CDR3, taken from reference TRBV7-8 and TRBJ1-6): GAGVSQSPRYKVAKRGQDVALRCDPISGHVSLFWYQQALGQGPEFLTYFQNEAQLDKSGLPSDRFFAERPEGSVSTLKIQRTQQEDSAVYLCASSSRDRGSNSPLHFGNGTRLTVT.